These 17 T cell receptor beta chains came from one sample sequenced in a study of blood T cells in healthy people across ages. It was with a sample-barcoded 5' primer and a J-beta primer mix that a second PCR of roughly 7 to 12 cycles was run. TCRdb redid the calling of the 5' RACE reads with MiXCR, one entry per CDR3 protein. Here the sample spans more than 650,000 distinct CDR3 sequences, roughly 20% being singletons. The sample was blood. These receptors were collected from a man between 65 and 85 years old in good health.

J is TRBJ2-7 and V is TRBV20-1, with 7 nucleotides matching TRBD2. The J segment lost 2 bases and the V segment lost 0 bases, leaving 7 bases of the junction unmatched. CDR1 is DFQATT, CDR2 SNEGSKA, per germline (reference sequence). The CDR3 consists of 15 residues. CDR3 nucleotides: TGCAGTGCTAGAGATCGGCGGCTAGCGGCCTACGAGCAGTACTTC. It translates to CSARDRRLAAYEQYF.

This clonotype appeared a few times. The J gene is TRBJ1-6, the V gene TRBV15, with 7 positions matching TRBD1. In germline, CDR1 is LNHNV, CDR2 YYDKDF (reference sequence). The V gene end was trimmed by 5 bases and the J gene end by 5 bases; junction bases not matched to a gene: 9. The CDR3 is 16 amino acids. The CDR3 region has the DNA TGTGCCACCAGCCCCCGGACAGGAGCGAATAATTCACCCCTCCACTTT. It translates to CATSPRTGANNSPLHF.

In this sample, this clonotype turned up a few times. CDR3 in DNA: TGCGGCTTCCGACAGACAGAAGAGACCCAGTACTTC. It translates to CGFRQTEETQYF. V and J are TRBV29-1 and TRBJ2-5, with D maybe TRBD1 (5 bases). The germline V gene has CDR1 SQVTM and CDR2 ANQGSEA. CDR3 length: 12 residues. Looking up the rest from reference TRBV29-1 and TRBJ2-5 gives the full variable domain: SAVISQKPSRDICQRGTSLTIQCQVDSQVTMMFWYRQQPGQSLTLIATANQGSEATYESGFVIDKFPISRPNLTFSTLTVSNMSPEDSSIYLCGFRQTEETQYFGPGTRLLVL.

This clonotype came up many times. This chain joins TRBV5-6 and TRBJ2-5; no clear D gene. V lost 0 bases, J lost 5 bases, and 8 bases lay in between. The CDR3 contains 13 residues. Looked up from germline, CDR1 is SGHDT and CDR2 is YYEEEE. For the CDR3, the DNA is TGTGCCAGCAGCTTGGGGGTGAGCGAGACCCAGTACTTC. Residues: CASSLGVSETQYF.

This clonotype came up a few times. The chain joins TRBV7-2 to TRBJ1-5, with D possibly TRBD1 on 6 matching bases. V lost 4 bases to trimming and J lost 9 bases, with 16 bases between them. CDR1 and CDR2 from the germline V gene are SGHTA and FQGNSA. CDR3 length equals 14 residues. The CDR3 DNA reads as TGTGCCAGCAGCTCAATGACAGGACCGCGGCCCCAGCATTTT. This encodes CASSSMTGPRPQHF.

This clonotype was counted a few times. The rearrangement uses TRBV10-3 and TRBJ2-5; D not certain. The CDR3 consists of 14 residues. The germline V gene has CDR1 ENHRY and CDR2 SYGVKD. The V gene lost 3 bases and the J gene lost 2 bases, with 10 bases spanning the gap. CDR3 sequence reads: CAISDLLGQETQYF. The CDR3 DNA reads TGTGCCATCAGTGATCTGTTGGGGCAAGAGACCCAGTACTTC.

This clonotype was seen more than once but under ten times. V is TRBV11-3 and J is TRBJ2-1; D remains unclear. V lost 7 bases and J lost 7, with 11 bases in between. Germline assignment: CDR1 SGHNT and CDR2 YENEEA. The CDR3 loop spans 12 amino acids. This CDR3 reads CASNKRSNEQFF. The CDR3 DNA sequence: TGTGCCAGCAACAAAAGAAGTAATGAGCAGTTCTTC.

J is TRBJ2-1 and V is TRBV6-6; 13 bases map to TRBD2. The trim removed 6 bases at V and 5 bases at J, leaving 10 bases unmatched. Germline V gene lookup returns CDR1 MNHNY and CDR2 SVGAGI (reference sequence). The CDR3 loop spans 17 amino acids. The CDR3 spells CASSPRPGLAGHNEQFF. The DNA for the CDR3 is TGTGCCAGCAGCCCTCGACCGGGACTAGCGGGACACAATGAGCAGTTCTTC.

Points on this clonotype: No conserved phenylalanine or tryptophan ends this CDR3, so it is likely a read error. The chain carries TRBV7-3 and TRBJ1-5; D gene uncertain. This CDR3 has 13 residues. CDR1 is SGHTA and CDR2 is FQGTGA in the germline V gene. V lost 1 base, J lost 0 bases, and 1 base lay in between. CDR3 region: CASSLNSNQPQHL. The CDR3 nucleotides read TGTGCCAGCAGCTTAAATAGCAATCAGCCCCAGCATCTT.

This clonotype was seen only a few times. V usage is TRBV7-8 and J usage is TRBJ2-5; tentative D call: TRBD2 (6 bases). Looked up from germline, CDR1 is SGHVS and CDR2 is FQNEAQ. This CDR3 is 15 amino acids long. Trimming pared 11 bases from V and 3 bases from J, leaving 22 bases between. The DNA for the CDR3 is TGTGCCCTTCGGAGGGTAGAGAGAACAGAAGAGACCCAGTACTTC. This gives the protein CALRRVERTEETQYF.

V is TRBV6-1 and J is TRBJ1-1; 8 positions match TRBD1. The CDR3 covers 18 residues. Per the germline V gene, CDR1 is MNHNS and CDR2 is SASEGT. Trimming at V came to 5 bases and at J to 0 bases, leaving 14 bases not matched to a gene. CDR3 sequence (DNA): TGTGCCAGCAGTCCCTTTGGACAGGGCTTGCCAATGAACACTGAAGCTTTCTTT. Translated, it gives CASSPFGQGLPMNTEAFF.

The V gene is TRBV5-6, the J gene TRBJ2-1; maybe TRBD1 (6 bases). Between the trimmed V and J ends, which lost 0 bases and 1 base, there was a span of 14 bases. The CDR3 is made up of 17 amino acids. Looked up from germline, CDR1 is SGHDT and CDR2 is YYEEEE. CDR3 bases: TGTGCCAGCAGCTTGGTCTCTTGGGGGCCGTCCTACAATGAGCAGTTCTTC. The encoded protein is CASSLVSWGPSYNEQFF.

The V gene is TRBV11-2, the J gene TRBJ2-3, with 9 nucleotides matching TRBD1. This CDR3 has 15 residues. V lost 3 bases to trimming and J lost 4 bases; unmatched junction nucleotides: 5. CDR1 and CDR2 (germline): SGHAT, FQNNGV. The chain's CDR3 is CASSFLQGASDTQYF. DNA of the CDR3: TGTGCCAGCAGCTTTCTACAGGGGGCGTCAGATACGCAGTATTTT. The complete variable domain, with remaining parts taken from reference TRBV11-2 and TRBJ2-3, reads EAGVAQSPRYKIIEKRQSVAFWCNPISGHATLYWYQQILGQGPKLLIQFQNNGVVDDSQLPKDRFSAERLKGVDSTLKIQPAKLEDSAVYLCASSFLQGASDTQYFGPGTRLTVL.

J is TRBJ2-4 and V is TRBV13; 11 bases line up with TRBD1. The CDR3 extends over 16 amino acids. Germline loops: CDR1 PRHDT, CDR2 FYEKMQ (reference sequence). With 2 bases clipped from V and 1 base from J, the junction kept 1 base outside the gene matches. The CDR3 coding sequence is TGTGCCAGCAGCTTATGGACAGGGGGCGCCAAAAACATTCAGTACTTC. The encoded protein is CASSLWTGGAKNIQYF. Using reference TRBV13 and TRBJ2-4 for the parts outside the CDR3, the full variable domain is AAGVIQSPRHLIKEKRETATLKCYPIPRHDTVYWYQQGPGQDPQFLISFYEKMQSDKGSIPDRFSAQQFSDYHSELNMSSLELGDSALYFCASSLWTGGAKNIQYFGAGTRLSVL.

Regarding this clonotype: A much larger clone differs from this one at a single base, so this may be a read error. V is TRBV5-1 and J is TRBJ1-4; no clear D. Germline lookup yields CDR1 SGHRS and CDR2 YFSETQ. The CDR3 has 18 residues. V gave up 5 bases and J gave up 0 bases, with 20 bases separating them. The CDR3, as DNA: TGCGCCAGCAGACGAAGACTGTTTGACATCCCAACTAATGAAAAACTGTTTTTT. Translated: CASRRRLFDIPTNEKLFF.

The chain uses TRBV11-2 and TRBJ2-1; D may match TRBD1 or TRBD2 (5 bases each). Trimming removed 0 bases from V and 7 bases from J, with 16 bases in between. The germline V gene has CDR1 SGHAT and CDR2 FQNNGV. There are 16 residues in the CDR3. CDR3 amino acids: CASSLDGTPGSNEQFF. As DNA, the CDR3 is TGTGCCAGCAGCTTAGATGGGACCCCGGGATCTAATGAGCAGTTCTTC.

The chain combines TRBV10-2 with TRBJ2-5, with 8 bases matching TRBD2. The DNA end is a closer match to TRBJ2-1, so the J assignment may be wrong. Germline V gives CDR1 WSHSY, CDR2 SAAADI. This CDR3 is 19 amino acids long. The CDR3 region is CASSDLLGDQLAGYNEQFF. In DNA, the CDR3 is TGCGCCAGCAGTGATCTGTTAGGTGACCAGCTAGCGGGCTACAATGAGCAGTTCTTC.